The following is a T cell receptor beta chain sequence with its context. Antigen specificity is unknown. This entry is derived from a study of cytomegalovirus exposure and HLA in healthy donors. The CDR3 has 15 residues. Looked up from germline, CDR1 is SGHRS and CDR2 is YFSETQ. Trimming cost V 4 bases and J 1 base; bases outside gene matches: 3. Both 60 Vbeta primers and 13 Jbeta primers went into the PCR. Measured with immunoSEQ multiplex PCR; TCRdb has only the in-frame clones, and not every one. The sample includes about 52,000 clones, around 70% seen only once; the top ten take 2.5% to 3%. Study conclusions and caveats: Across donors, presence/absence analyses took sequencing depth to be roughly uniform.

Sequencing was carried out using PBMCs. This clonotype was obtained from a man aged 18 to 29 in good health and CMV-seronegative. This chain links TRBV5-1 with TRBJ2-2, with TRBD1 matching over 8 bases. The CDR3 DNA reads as TGCGCCAGCAGCCAAGGGACAGGGAACACCGGGGAGCTGTTTTTT. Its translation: CASSQGTGNTGELFF.